The 21 T cell receptor beta chains reported below all come from one sample, sequenced in a study of blood T cell repertoires in COVID-19 (dated by TCRdb to 2018 to 2021). The library was produced with the immunoSEQ multiplex PCR assay. TCRdb took over this immuneACCESS table, retaining in-frame rearrangements with V and J assigned. Such tables are incomplete; in checked studies, under half of the missing clones stem from an unresolved V gene, and the remainder is unexplained. The table for this sample lists 200,000 or so clones; 65% to 85% of them were counted only once. The leading ten clones occupy about 5% of the sample. Sequenced: peripheral blood. The receptors stem from a woman aged 25 to 39 with acute or convalescent COVID-19.

V and J are TRBV11-2 and TRBJ2-7, with D unresolved. The germline V gene has CDR1 SGHAT and CDR2 FQNNGV. The CDR3 contains 11 residues. Trimming left V 5 bases short and J 6 bases short, with 8 bases between. The CDR3 loop reads CASSHSPEQYF. In DNA, the CDR3 is TGTGCCAGCAGCCATTCCCCCGAGCAGTACTTC.

The rearrangement uses TRBV4-2 and TRBJ2-1, with 7 bases lining up with TRBD1. The germline gives CDR1 LGHNA, CDR2 YNFKEQ. This CDR3 has 16 amino acids. Germline trimming cut 4 bases from V and 9 bases from J; bases unmatched to any gene: 15. The CDR3 coding sequence is TGTGCCAGCAGCCCTAAAACAGCTTCAGGGGGTGCTGAGCAGTTCTTC. This codes for CASSPKTASGGAEQFF.

This clone was found a few times. The rearrangement joins TRBV6-2 or TRBV6-3 to TRBJ2-7; 10 bases map to TRBD2. Per the germline V gene, CDR1 is MNHEY and CDR2 is SVGEGT. The V segment lost 2 bases and the J segment 3 bases; nucleotides outside the gene matches: 10. This CDR3 has 17 residues. The CDR3, as DNA: TGTGCCAGCAGTTACGAAACGGGACTAGCGAGGAACTACGAGCAGTACTTC. Translation: CASSYETGLARNYEQYF.

The chain couples TRBV18 to TRBJ1-2, with unresolved D. Germline V gene sequence: CDR1 KGHSH, CDR2 LQKENI. The CDR3 extends over 16 amino acids. With 6 bases removed from V and 0 bases from J, the gap between germline ends came to 17 bases. This CDR3 is CASSPRRGGTNYGYTF. The CDR3 DNA follows: TGTGCCAGCTCCCCTCGGCGTGGAGGGACTAACTATGGCTACACCTTC.

The chain joins TRBV7-9 to TRBJ2-3; TRBD2 is a possible D gene (5 bases). This CDR3 is 17 amino acids long. Germline V gene sequence: CDR1 SEHNR, CDR2 FQNEAQ (reference sequence). V dropped 5 bases and J dropped 2 bases, with 20 bases sitting between them. CDR3 residues: CASSNDPGKRVTDTQYF. The CDR3 DNA follows: TGTGCCAGCAGCAATGACCCGGGTAAGAGGGTCACAGATACGCAGTATTTT. Drawing the rest from reference TRBV7-9 and TRBJ2-3, the complete variable domain is DTGVSQNPRHKITKRGQNVTFRCDPISEHNRLYWYRQTLGQGPEFLTYFQNEAQLEKSRLLSDRFSAERPKGSFSTLEIQRTEQGDSAMYLCASSNDPGKRVTDTQYFGPGTRLTVL.

Regarding this clone: A read error may account for a junction end that differs from germline. This chain connects TRBV11-3 to TRBJ2-1; maybe TRBD1 (6 bases). Germline V CDR1 and CDR2: SGHNT, YENEEA. The CDR3 sequence is 16 residues long. In DNA, the CDR3 is TGTGCCGGCAGCCCCAACAGGGATGGGTGGTACAATGAGCAGTTCTTC. As protein: CAGSPNRDGWYNEQFF.

This chain connects TRBV6-5 to TRBJ2-5, with 7 bases matching TRBD2. CDR1 and CDR2 from the germline V gene are MNHEY and SVGAGI. This CDR3 has 11 residues. V lost 6 bases and J lost 10; bases outside the gene matches: 5. The CDR3 DNA is TGTGCCAGCAGGCAAGCGGGACTCCAGTACTTC. It specifies CASRQAGLQYF.

The chain employs TRBV2 and TRBJ1-2; 8 bases are a match to TRBD1. V lost 6 bases to trimming and J lost 7 bases; unmatched junction nucleotides: 7. The V gene's germline CDR1 is SNHLY and CDR2 FYNNEI. The length of the CDR3 is 13 residues. The CDR3 sequence is CASRPQGAGGYTF. For the CDR3, the DNA is TGTGCCAGCAGGCCCCAGGGGGCCGGTGGCTACACCTTC.

The CDR3 coding sequence is TGTGCCACCCGGACAGCGAGCTCCTACGAGCAGTACTTC. It specifies CATRTASSYEQYF. The rearrangement uses TRBV6-5 and TRBJ2-7; perhaps TRBD1 as D (6 bases). Looked up from germline, CDR1 is MNHEY and CDR2 is SVGAGI. The V end was cut by 10 bases, the J end by 0 bases, with 13 bases between. The CDR3 loop spans 13 amino acids.

This chain's CDR3 is CASSLLAGQNTEAFF. The DNA of the CDR3 is TGTGCCAGCAGCCTTTTAGCGGGACAGAACACTGAAGCTTTCTTT. The chain is built from TRBV9 and TRBJ1-1; the D gene is possibly TRBD1 (6 bases). V was pared by 4 bases and J by 1 base, with 14 bases between. Germline CDR1 SGDLS, CDR2 YYNGEE. This CDR3 is built from 15 residues.

The V call is TRBV3-1 (or the pseudogene TRBV3-2), the J call TRBJ2-7; 8 nucleotides agree with TRBD2. The CDR3 is 19 residues long. CDR1 and CDR2 from the germline V gene are LGHDT and YNNKEL (reference sequence). V was pared by 1 base and J by 0 bases, with 14 bases of the junction left unmatched. The CDR3 DNA reads as TGTGCCAGCAGCCAAGCCCCGTCCTCTCAAAGCGGGAGCTCCTACGAGCAGTACTTC. Protein product: CASSQAPSSQSGSSYEQYF.

The chain combines TRBV12-3 or TRBV12-4 with TRBJ2-7; possibly TRBD1 for D (6 bases). There are 13 residues in the CDR3. Trimming removed 6 bases at V and 0 bases at J, with 9 bases between. CDR3 bases: TGTGCCAGCAGATACAGGGTCTCCTACGAGCAGTACTTC. Encoded protein: CASRYRVSYEQYF.

This clone was found once. The chain is built from TRBV7-8 and TRBJ2-2; a possible D gene is TRBD1 (6 bases). The CDR3 totals 16 residues. Germline-derived CDR1 and CDR2 are SGHVS and FQNEAQ. V lost 8 bases and J lost 0, with 16 bases in between. The CDR3 spells CASLWTDHANTGELFF. DNA for the CDR3: TGTGCCAGCCTCTGGACAGACCACGCGAACACCGGGGAGCTGTTTTTT. Supplemented by reference TRBV7-8 and TRBJ2-2, the full variable domain reads GAGVSQSPRYKVAKRGQDVALRCDPISGHVSLFWYQQALGQGPEFLTYFQNEAQLDKSGLPSDRFFAERPEGSVSTLKIQRTQQEDSAVYLCASLWTDHANTGELFFGEGSRLTVL.

The rearrangement links TRBV19 to TRBJ2-1; TRBD1 aligns across 12 bases. The CDR3 runs to 16 residues. The V and J ends lost 6 bases and 2 bases, in that order; junction bases with no gene match: 5. The germline CDR1 and CDR2 sequences are LNHDA and SQIVND (reference sequence). The DNA of the CDR3 is TGTGCCAGTAGGGGACAGGGGGCAATCCCCTACAATGAGCAGTTCTTC. It specifies CASRGQGAIPYNEQFF.

The chain uses TRBV7-7 and TRBJ2-3; maybe TRBD2 (6 bases). V was clipped by 0 bases and J by 8 bases, with 12 bases between them. This CDR3 contains 14 residues. The germline CDR1 and CDR2 sequences are SSHAT and FNYEAQ (reference sequence). Here the CDR3 DNA reads TGTGCCAGCAGCTTAGCCGGGGGAAAAGGTACGCAGTATTTT. Translating it yields CASSLAGGKGTQYF.

The CDR3: CASSINRGRGPQHF. CDR3 in DNA: TGTGCCAGTAGTATAAACAGGGGGCGCGGGCCCCAGCATTTT. The rearrangement joins TRBV19 to TRBJ1-5; 9 bases map to TRBD1. Germline loops: CDR1 LNHDA, CDR2 SQIVND (reference sequence). Trimming cost V 2 bases and J 9 bases; bases outside gene matches: 5. This CDR3 is built from 14 residues.

Many counts were recorded for this clone. The chain is built from TRBV3-1 (or the pseudogene TRBV3-2) and TRBJ2-2; 9 bases fit TRBD2. After removal of 4 bases from V and 0 bases from J, the junction contained 9 bases not matched to a gene. The CDR3 consists of 18 residues. CDR1 LGHDT and CDR2 YNNKEL come from the germline V gene (reference sequence). The CDR3 DNA follows: TGTGCCAGCAGCCCCGGAGGGGCTAGCGGGGCGAACACCGGGGAGCTGTTTTTT. Protein sequence: CASSPGGASGANTGELFF.

The chain combines TRBV5-6 with TRBJ1-5, with TRBD1 identical over 9 bases. The CDR3 runs 18 residues. Germline loops: CDR1 SGHDT, CDR2 YYEEEE. V dropped 4 bases and J dropped 5; count of bases not matched to a gene: 16. CDR3: CASSPWRQNRGRYQPQHF. DNA for the CDR3: TGTGCCAGCAGCCCTTGGCGCCAGAACAGGGGGCGGTATCAGCCCCAGCATTTT.

Concerning this clone: Within the sample, other DNA sequences also encode this same CDR3. V and J are TRBV6-5 and TRBJ2-1, with 14 positions matching TRBD2. This CDR3 region has 15 residues. V lost 0 bases, J lost 8 bases, and 0 bases stayed unmatched. Per germline, CDR1 MNHEY and CDR2 SVGAGI. CDR3 in DNA: TGTGCCAGCAGTTACTCGGGACTAGCGGGGGATGAGCAGTTCTTC. This sequence encodes CASSYSGLAGDEQFF.

The CDR3 loop is CASSFRGYRTGSYGYTF. CDR3 DNA sequence: TGTGCCAGCAGTTTCCGTGGGTACAGGACAGGTTCCTATGGCTACACCTTC. This chain uses TRBV27 with TRBJ1-2; 7 bases are shared with TRBD1. V was pared by 3 bases and J by 4 bases, with 14 bases of the junction left unmatched. Germline V gives CDR1 MNHEY, CDR2 SMNVEV (reference sequence). The CDR3 loop spans 17 amino acids.

This sequence joins TRBV4-2 and TRBJ2-5; TRBD2 matches 13 bases. Germline trimming cut 0 bases from V and 5 bases from J; bases unmatched to any gene: 9. The CDR3 runs to 18 residues. Per germline, CDR1 LGHNA and CDR2 YNFKEQ. CDR3 sequence: CASSQDSTSGRAWETQYF. DNA of the CDR3: TGTGCCAGCAGCCAAGATTCCACTAGCGGGAGGGCCTGGGAGACCCAGTACTTC.